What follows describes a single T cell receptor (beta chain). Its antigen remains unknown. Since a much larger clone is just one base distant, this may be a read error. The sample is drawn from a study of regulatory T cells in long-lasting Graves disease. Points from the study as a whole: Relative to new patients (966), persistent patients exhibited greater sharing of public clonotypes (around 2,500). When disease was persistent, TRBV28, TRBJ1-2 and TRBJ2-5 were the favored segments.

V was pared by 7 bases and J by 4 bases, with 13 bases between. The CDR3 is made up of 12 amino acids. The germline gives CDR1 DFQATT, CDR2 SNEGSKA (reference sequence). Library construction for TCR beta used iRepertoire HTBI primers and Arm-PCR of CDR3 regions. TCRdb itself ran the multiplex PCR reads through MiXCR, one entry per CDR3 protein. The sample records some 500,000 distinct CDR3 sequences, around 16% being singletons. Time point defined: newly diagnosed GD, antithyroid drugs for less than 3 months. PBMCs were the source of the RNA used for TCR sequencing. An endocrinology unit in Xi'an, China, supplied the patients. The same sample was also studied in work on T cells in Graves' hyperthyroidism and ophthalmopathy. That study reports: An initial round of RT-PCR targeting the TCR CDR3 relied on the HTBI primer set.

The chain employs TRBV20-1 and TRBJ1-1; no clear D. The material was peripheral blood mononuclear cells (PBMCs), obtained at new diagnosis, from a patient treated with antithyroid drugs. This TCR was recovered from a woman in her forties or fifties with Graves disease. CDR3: CSVVGGSTEAFF. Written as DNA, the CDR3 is TGCAGTGTTGTTGGCGGGAGCACTGAAGCTTTCTTT.